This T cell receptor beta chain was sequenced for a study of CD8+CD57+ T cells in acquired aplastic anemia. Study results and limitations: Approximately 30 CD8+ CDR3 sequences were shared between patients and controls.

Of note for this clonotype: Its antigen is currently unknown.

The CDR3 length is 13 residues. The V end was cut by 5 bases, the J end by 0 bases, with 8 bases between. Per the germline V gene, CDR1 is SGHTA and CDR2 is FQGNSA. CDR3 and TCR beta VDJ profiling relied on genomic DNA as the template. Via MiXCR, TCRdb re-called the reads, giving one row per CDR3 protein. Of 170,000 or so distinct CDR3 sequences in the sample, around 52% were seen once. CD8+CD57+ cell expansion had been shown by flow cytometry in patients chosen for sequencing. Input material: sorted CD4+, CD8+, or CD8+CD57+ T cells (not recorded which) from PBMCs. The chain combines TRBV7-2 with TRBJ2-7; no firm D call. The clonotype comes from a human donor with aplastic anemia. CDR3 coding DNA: TGTGCCAGCAGCCACAGCCTCTCCTACGAGCAGTACTTC. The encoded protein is CASSHSLSYEQYF.